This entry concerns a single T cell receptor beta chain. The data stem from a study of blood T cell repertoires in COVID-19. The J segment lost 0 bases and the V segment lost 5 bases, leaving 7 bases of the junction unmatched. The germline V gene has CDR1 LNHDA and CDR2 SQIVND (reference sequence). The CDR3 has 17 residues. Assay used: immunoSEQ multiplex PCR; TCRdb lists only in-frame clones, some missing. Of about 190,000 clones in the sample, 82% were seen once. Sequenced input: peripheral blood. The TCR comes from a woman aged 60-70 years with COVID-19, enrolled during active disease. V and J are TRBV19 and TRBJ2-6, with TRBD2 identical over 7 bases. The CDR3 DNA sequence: TGTGCCAGTAGTGCGGGACTACTAGCCTCTGGGGCCAACGTCCTGACTTTC. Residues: CASSAGLLASGANVLTF.